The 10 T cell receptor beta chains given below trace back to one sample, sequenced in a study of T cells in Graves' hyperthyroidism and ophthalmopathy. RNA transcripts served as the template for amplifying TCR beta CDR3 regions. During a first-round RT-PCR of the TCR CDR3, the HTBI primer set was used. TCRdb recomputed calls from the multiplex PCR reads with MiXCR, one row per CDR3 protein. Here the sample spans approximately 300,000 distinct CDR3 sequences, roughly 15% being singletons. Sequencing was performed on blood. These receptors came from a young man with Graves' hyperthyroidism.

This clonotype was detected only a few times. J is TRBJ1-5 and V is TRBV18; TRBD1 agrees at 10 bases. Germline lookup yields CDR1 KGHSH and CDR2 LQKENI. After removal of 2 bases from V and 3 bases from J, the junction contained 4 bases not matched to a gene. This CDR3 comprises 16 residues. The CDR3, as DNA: TGTGCCAGCTCACCAGGGGGACAGGGGTACAATCAGCCCCAGCATTTT. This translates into CASSPGGQGYNQPQHF.

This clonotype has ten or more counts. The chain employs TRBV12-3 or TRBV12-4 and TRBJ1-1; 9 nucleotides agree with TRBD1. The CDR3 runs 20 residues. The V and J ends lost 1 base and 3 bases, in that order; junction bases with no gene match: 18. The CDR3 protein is CASSLGTGAGYRERHTEAFF. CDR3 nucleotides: TGTGCCAGCAGTTTAGGGACAGGGGCAGGGTATCGTGAGAGGCACACTGAAGCTTTCTTT.

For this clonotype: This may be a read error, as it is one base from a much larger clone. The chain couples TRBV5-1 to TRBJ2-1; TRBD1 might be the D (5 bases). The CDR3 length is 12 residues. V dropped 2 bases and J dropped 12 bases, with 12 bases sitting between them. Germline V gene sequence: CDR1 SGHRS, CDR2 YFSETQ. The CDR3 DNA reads TGCGCCAGCAGCTTCAGGGTGAGTGGGCAGTTCTTC. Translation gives CASSFRVSGQFF.

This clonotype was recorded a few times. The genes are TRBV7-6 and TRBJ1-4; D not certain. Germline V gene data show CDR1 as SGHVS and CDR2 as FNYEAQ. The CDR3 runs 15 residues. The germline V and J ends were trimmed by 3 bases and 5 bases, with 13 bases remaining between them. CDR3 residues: CASSFLAGNNEKLFF. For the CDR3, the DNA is TGTGCCAGCAGCTTTTTGGCAGGAAACAATGAAAAACTGTTTTTT.

As DNA, the CDR3 is TGTGCCAGCAGCTATGGAGAGGCTGAAGCTTTCTTT. Translation: CASSYGEAEAFF. The chain employs TRBV7-9 and TRBJ1-1, with D hard to call. V was trimmed by 4 bases and J by 6 bases, leaving 9 bases between them. The CDR3 spans 12 residues. Germline lookup yields CDR1 SEHNR and CDR2 FQNEAQ (reference sequence).

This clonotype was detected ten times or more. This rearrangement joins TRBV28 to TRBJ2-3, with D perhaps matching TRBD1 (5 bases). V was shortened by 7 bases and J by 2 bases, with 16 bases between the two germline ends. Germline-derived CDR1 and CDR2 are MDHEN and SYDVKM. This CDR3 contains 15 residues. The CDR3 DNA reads TGTGCCAGCATCGGACACGCGACTCTCACAGATACGCAGTATTTT. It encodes CASIGHATLTDTQYF.

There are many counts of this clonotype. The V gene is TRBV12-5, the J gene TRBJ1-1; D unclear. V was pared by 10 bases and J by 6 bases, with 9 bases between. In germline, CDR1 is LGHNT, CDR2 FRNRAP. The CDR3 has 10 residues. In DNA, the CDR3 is TGTGCTAAGAGAGGCTCTGAAGCTTTCTTT. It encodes CAKRGSEAFF.

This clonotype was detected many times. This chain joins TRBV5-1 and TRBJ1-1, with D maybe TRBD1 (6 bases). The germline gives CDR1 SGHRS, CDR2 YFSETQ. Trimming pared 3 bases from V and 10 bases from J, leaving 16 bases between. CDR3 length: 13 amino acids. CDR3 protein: CASSSHAPRGAFF. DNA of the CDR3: TGCGCCAGCAGCTCCCACGCCCCCAGGGGAGCTTTCTTT.

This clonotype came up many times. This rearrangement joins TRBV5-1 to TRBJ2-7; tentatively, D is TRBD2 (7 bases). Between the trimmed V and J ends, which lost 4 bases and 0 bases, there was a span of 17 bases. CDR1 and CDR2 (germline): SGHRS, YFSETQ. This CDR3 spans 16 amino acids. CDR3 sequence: CASSRQGGGYSYEQYF. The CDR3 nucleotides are TGCGCCAGCAGCCGGCAAGGGGGGGGGTACTCCTACGAGCAGTACTTC.

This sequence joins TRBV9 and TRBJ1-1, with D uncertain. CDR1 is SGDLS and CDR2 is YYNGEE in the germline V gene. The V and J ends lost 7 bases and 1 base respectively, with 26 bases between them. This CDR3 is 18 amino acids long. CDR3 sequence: CASSPGEGGGSGNTEAFF. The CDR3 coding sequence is TGTGCCAGCTCCCCCGGGGAGGGAGGAGGCTCTGGGAACACTGAAGCTTTCTTT. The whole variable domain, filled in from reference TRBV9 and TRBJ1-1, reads DSGVTQTPKHLITATGQRVTLRCSPRSGDLSVYWYQQSLDQGLQFLIQYYNGEERAKGNILERFSAQQFPDLHSELNLSSLELGDSALYFCASSPGEGGGSGNTEAFFGQGTRLTVV.